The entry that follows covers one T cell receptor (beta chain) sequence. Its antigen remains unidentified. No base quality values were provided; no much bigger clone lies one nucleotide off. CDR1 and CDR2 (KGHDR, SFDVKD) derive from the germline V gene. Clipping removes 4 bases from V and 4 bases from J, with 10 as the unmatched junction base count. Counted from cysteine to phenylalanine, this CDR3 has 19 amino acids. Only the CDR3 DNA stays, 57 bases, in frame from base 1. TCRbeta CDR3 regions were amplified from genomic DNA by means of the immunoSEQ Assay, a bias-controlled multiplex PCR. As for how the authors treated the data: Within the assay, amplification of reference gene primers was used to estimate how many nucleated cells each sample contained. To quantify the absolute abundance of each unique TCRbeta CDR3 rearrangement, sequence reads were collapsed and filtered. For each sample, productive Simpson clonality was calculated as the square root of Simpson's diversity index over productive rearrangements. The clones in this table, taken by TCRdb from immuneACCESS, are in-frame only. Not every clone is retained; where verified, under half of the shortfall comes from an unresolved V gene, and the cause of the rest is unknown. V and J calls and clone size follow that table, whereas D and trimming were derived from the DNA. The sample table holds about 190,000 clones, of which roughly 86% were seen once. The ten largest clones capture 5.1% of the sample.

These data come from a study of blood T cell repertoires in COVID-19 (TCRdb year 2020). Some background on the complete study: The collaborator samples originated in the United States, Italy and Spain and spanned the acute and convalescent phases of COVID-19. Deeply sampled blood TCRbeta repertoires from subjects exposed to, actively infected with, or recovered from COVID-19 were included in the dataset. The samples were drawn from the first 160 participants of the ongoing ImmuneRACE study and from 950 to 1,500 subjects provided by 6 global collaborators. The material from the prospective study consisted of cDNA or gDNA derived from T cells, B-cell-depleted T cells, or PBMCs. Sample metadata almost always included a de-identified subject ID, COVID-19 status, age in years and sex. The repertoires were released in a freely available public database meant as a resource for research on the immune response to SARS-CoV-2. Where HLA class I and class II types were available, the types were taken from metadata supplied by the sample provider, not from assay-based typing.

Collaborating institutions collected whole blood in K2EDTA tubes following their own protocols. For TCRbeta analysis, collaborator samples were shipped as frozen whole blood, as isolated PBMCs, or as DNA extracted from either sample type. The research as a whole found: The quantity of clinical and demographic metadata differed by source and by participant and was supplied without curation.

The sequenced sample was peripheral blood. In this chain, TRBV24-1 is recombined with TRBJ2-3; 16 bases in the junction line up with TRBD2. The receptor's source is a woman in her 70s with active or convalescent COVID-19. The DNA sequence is TGTGCCACCAGTGACCGTGGGACTAGCGGGAGGGCAGGACCAGATACGCAGTATTTT. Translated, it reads CATSDRGTSGRAGPDTQYF.